This T cell receptor beta chain was recorded in a study of T-cell memory formation after mild COVID-19. Study as a whole: The study found TCR clusters largely donor specific.

Study-wide findings and caveats: In second-wave clones peaking day 37, SARS-CoV-2 specificity remained unconfirmed. A balance of CD4 and CD8 characterized clones contracting day 15 to 85, whereas later expanders leaned CD4+.

In regard to this clonotype: Its antigen is still unknown.

cDNA libraries for TCR alpha and TCR beta, carrying sample barcodes and UMIs, came from 5'RACE with constant-segment primers. MiXCR, run by TCRdb on the 5' RACE reads, gives a single entry per CDR3 protein. In the table there are fewer than 650,000 distinct CDR3 sequences, less than 25% of which are singletons. The material sequenced was PBMCs or a T cell subset sorted from them (not recorded which). The TCR sequence derives from an adult woman who had mild COVID-19 (a few samples of this study predate the infection). Cell type and time point are not known.

The CDR3 nucleotides are TGTGCCAGCAGCTTACCTTCTTACCAGGGTTTGGACACTGAAGCTTTCTTT. This encodes CASSLPSYQGLDTEAFF. V and J are TRBV5-4 and TRBJ1-1; D is possibly TRBD1 (5 bases). The germline V gene has CDR1 SGHNT and CDR2 YYREEE (reference sequence). V dropped 2 bases and J dropped 3 bases, with 20 bases sitting between them. The CDR3 sequence is 17 residues long.